The rows below give T cell receptor beta chains drawn from one sample of a study of neoadjuvant nivolumab and ipilimumab in lung cancer. TCRdb keeps only in-frame clones here, not all; method: immunoSEQ multiplex PCR. Among tens of thousands of clones listed, roughly 84% were seen once. The material was peripheral blood, obtained before neoadjuvant nivolumab, alone or with ipilimumab. These TCRs come from an adult with non-small cell lung cancer. The CDR3 runs from the conserved cysteine through the conserved F or W. The order of the fields is J gene, V gene, CDR3 protein.

TRBJ1-2,TRBV11-2,CASSQSMGYYGYTF
TRBJ1-5,TRBV7-2,CASSLGTVGDQPQHF
TRBJ1-3,TRBV7-9,CASGRNTIYF
TRBJ1-2,TRBV27,CASSLQGQGWYGYTF
TRBJ2-7,TRBV29-1,CSVEVGRGLYF
TRBJ2-6,TRBV7-9,CASSFPGTGDDGANVLTF
TRBJ1-2,TRBV5-1,CASSLAPGNYGYTF
TRBJ2-7,TRBV6-1,CASSPASLYEQYF
TRBJ1-1,TRBV6-6,CASSYTGGETEAFF
TRBJ1-2,TRBV5-5,CASSLRTEFGYGYTF
TRBJ2-7,TRBV29-1,CSASPGTGSREQYF
TRBJ2-4,TRBV18,CASSPPSTLAKNIQYF
TRBJ2-5,TRBV10-3,CAVKGLPQETQYF
TRBJ1-2,TRBV7-8,CASSLLTGHSWDGYTF
TRBJ2-1,TRBV5-4,CASSLFGGYNEQFF
TRBJ2-5,TRBV10-2,CASSLTSGGQETQYF
TRBJ2-3,TRBV18,CASSPTVLAGSSTDTQYF
TRBJ1-2,TRBV30,CAWMSGGVDGYTF
TRBJ2-5,TRBV28,CASSSAGGPLETQYF
TRBJ1-5,TRBV7-7,CASSPLLGDQPQHF
TRBJ1-1,TRBV11-1,CASSFSRGETEAFF
TRBJ2-1,TRBV12-5,CASGPGTSGYADNEQFF
TRBJ2-1,TRBV11-2,CASSFVVAGGPSNEQFF
TRBJ2-5,TRBV5-1,CASSSQAGVETQYF
TRBJ1-5,TRBV5-4,CASSLGPDQPQHF
TRBJ2-3,TRBV7-3,CASSFSGLSTDTQYF
TRBJ2-7,TRBV9,CASSVGQTGTYEQYF
TRBJ1-1,TRBV5-1,CASSLVGKDTEAFF
TRBJ1-3,TRBV9,CASSVGDRLAGNTIYF
TRBJ2-7,TRBV11-1,CASSFKAGKTYEQYF
TRBJ2-5,TRBV7-3,CASSRSKEETQYF
TRBJ1-2,TRBV19,CASSPGVDGGYTF
TRBJ2-5,TRBV11-2,CASSDRTSGRQETQYF
TRBJ1-5,TRBV7-3,CASSLDGVRQPQHF
TRBJ2-2,TRBV2,CASSVSHNTGELFF
TRBJ2-2,TRBV6-4,CASSDSGENTGELFF
TRBJ2-5,TRBV5-1,CASSLTSGRAWETQYF
TRBJ2-1,TRBV6-1,CASAAEGYNEQFF
TRBJ1-5,TRBV4-2,CASSHSPGTDYSNQPQHF
TRBJ1-5,TRBV11-2,CASSAGTLNQPQHF
TRBJ2-7,TRBV7-9,CASSLFVGTETYEQYF
TRBJ2-2,TRBV7-3,CASSLEPQYTGELFF
TRBJ1-2,TRBV9,CASSEAPRAEGYTF
TRBJ2-7,TRBV28,CASKEGRHEQYF
TRBJ1-2,TRBV11-3,CASSFTNYGYTF
TRBJ2-4,TRBV7-2,CASSPRRLAKNIQYF
TRBJ1-1,TRBV5-4,CASRGGLAGEAFF
TRBJ2-3,TRBV19,CASSMTDTQYF
TRBJ1-1,TRBV18,CASSLDTEAFF